This T cell receptor (beta chain) stems from a study of response to subunit inactivated influenza vaccine. This clonotype was detected a few times. TCRdb called the RT-PCR reads again in MiXCR, with one record for every CDR3 protein. The sample records about 830,000 distinct CDR3 sequences, roughly 18% being singletons. The sample consisted of PBMCs from blood, taken 5 days after vaccination. The receptor was isolated from a man in his fifties or sixties who received an inactivated influenza vaccine.

The CDR3 reads CAIRFALGTEAFF. The CDR3 DNA reads TGTGCCATCAGGTTTGCTCTGGGCACTGAAGCTTTCTTT. The rearrangement links TRBV10-3 to TRBJ1-1; no firm D call. V was pared by 6 bases and J by 4 bases, with 12 bases between. The V gene's germline CDR1 is ENHRY and CDR2 SYGVKD. CDR3 length: 13 amino acids.